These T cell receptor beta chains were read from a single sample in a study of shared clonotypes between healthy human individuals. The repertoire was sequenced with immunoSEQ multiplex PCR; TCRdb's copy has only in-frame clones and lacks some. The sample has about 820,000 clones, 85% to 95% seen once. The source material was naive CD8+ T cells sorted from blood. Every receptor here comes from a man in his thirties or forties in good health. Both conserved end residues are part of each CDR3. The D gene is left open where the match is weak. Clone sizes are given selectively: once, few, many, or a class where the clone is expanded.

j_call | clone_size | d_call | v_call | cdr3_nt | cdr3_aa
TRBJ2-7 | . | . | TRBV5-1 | TGCGCCAGCAGCTTGGAGGGGGTGATACTTGACGAGCAGTACTTC | CASSLEGVILDEQYF
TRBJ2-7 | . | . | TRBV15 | TGTGCCACCAGCAGAGAGAGGGTCCCTTTCGAGCAGTACTTC | CATSRERVPFEQYF
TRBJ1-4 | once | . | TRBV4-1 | TGCGCCAGCAGCCCGAACGGGGAGGATGAAAAACTGTTTTTT | CASSPNGEDEKLFF
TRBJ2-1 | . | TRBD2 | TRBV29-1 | TGCAGCGTTGACCGGGCTAGCGGAAATTACAATGAGCAGTTCTTC | CSVDRASGNYNEQFF
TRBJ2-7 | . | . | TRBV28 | TGTGCCAGCAGTTCCCCCCCCGGGGGGCAAATATCCTACGAGCAGTACTTC | CASSSPPGGQISYEQYF
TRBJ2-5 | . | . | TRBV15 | TGTGCCACCAGCAGAGCTGGAGAGACCCAGTACTTC | CATSRAGETQYF
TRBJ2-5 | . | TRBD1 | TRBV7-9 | TGTGCCAGCAGCTTAGCTTCCGGACAGGGGAGAGGACAAGAGACCCAGTACTTC | CASSLASGQGRGQETQYF
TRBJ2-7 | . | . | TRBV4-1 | TGCGCCAGCAGCCCCCTCGAAGGGTCGGGCGAGCAGTACTTC | CASSPLEGSGEQYF
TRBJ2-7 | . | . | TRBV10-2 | TGCGCCAGCAGTGAGTCGCCGCCGGGGTCCTTGGGATACGAGCAGTACTTC | CASSESPPGSLGYEQYF
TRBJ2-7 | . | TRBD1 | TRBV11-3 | TGTGCCAGCAGCTTAGCCGGACAGGGGTACTACGAGCAGTACTTC | CASSLAGQGYYEQYF
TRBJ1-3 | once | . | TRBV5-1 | TGCGCCAGCAGCCCAAGGGGAGGCCTGGGAAACACCATATATTTT | CASSPRGGLGNTIYF
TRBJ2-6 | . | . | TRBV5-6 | TGTGCCAGCAGCTTGGAAGGCTCTGGGGCCAACGTCCTGACTTTC | CASSLEGSGANVLTF
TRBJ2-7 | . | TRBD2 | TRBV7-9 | TGTGCCAGCAGCTCCGGGACTAGCCGCTCCTACGAGCAGTACTTC | CASSSGTSRSYEQYF